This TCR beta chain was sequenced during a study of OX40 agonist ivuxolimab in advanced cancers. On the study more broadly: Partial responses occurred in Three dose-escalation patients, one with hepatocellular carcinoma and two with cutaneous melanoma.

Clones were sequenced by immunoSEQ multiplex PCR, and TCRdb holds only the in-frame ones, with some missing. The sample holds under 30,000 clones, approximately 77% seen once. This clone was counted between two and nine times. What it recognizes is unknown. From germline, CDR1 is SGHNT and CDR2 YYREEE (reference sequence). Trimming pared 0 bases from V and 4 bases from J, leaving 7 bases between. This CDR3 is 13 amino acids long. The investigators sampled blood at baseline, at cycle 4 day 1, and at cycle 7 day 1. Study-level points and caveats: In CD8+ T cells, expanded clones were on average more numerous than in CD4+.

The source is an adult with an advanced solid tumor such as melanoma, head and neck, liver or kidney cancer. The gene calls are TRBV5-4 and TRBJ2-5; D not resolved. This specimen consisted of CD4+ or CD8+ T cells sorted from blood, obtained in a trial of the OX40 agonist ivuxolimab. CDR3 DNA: TGTGCCAGCAGCTTGGTTCCCTCAGAGACCCAGTACTTC. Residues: CASSLVPSETQYF.